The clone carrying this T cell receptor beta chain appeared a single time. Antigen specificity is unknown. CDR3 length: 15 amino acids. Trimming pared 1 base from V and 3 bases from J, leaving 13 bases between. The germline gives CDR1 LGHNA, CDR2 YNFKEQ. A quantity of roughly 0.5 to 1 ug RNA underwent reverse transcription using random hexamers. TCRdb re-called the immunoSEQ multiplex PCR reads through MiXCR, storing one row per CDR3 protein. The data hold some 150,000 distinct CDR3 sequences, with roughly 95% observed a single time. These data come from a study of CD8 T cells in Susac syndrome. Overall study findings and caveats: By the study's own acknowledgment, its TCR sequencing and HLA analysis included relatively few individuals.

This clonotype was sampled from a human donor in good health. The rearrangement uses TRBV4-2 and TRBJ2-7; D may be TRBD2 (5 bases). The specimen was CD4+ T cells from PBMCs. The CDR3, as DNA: TGTGCCAGCAGCCAAGGGAATAGCGCGCACTACGAGCAGTACTTC. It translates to CASSQGNSAHYEQYF.